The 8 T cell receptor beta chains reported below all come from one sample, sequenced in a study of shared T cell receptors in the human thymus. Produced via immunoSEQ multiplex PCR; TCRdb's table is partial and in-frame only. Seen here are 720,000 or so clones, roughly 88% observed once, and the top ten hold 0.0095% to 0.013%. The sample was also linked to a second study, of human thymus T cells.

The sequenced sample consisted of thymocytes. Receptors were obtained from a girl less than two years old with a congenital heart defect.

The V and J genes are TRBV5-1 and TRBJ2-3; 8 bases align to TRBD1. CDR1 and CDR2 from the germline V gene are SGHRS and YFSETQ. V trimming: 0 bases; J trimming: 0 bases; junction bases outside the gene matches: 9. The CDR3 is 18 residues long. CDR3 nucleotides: TGCGCCAGCAGCTTGGGGACAGGGTATCCTTCTAGCACAGATACGCAGTATTTT. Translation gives CASSLGTGYPSSTDTQYF.

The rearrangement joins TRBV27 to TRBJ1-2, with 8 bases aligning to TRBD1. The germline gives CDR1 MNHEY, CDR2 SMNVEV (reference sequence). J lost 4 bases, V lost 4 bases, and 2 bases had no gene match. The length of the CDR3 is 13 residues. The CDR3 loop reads CASSCTGGYGYTF. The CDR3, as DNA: TGTGCCAGCAGTTGCACAGGGGGCTATGGCTACACCTTC.

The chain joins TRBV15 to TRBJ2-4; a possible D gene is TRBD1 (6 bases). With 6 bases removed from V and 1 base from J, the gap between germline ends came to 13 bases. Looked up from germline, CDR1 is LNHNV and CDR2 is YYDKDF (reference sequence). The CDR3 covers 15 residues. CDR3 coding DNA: TGTGCCACCAGTAAAGACAGGTTGGCCAAAAACATTCAGTACTTC. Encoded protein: CATSKDRLAKNIQYF.

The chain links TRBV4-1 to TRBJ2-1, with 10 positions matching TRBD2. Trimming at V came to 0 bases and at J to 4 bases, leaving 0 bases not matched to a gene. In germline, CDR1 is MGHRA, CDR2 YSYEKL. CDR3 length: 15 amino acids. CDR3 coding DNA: TGCGCCAGCAGCCAAGATAGCGGGGGGTACAATGAGCAGTTCTTC. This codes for CASSQDSGGYNEQFF.

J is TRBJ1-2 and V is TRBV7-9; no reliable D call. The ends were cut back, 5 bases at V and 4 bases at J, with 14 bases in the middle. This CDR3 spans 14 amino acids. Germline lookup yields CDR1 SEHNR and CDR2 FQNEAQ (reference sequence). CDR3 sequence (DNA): TGTGCCAGCAGCCCGAAAGTCCGCGGCTATGGCTACACCTTC. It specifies CASSPKVRGYGYTF.

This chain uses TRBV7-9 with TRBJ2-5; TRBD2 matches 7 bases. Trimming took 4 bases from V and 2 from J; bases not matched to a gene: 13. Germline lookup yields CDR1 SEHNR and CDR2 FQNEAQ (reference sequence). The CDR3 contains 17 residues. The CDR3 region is CASSCDSPGLQQETQYF. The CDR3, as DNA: TGTGCCAGCAGCTGCGACAGCCCGGGACTACAACAAGAGACCCAGTACTTC.

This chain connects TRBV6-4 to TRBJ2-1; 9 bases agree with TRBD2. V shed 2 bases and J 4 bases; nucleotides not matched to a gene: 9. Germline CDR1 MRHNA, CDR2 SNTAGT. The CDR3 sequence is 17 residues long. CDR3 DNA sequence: TGTGCCAGCAGTGACGTCGGACTAGCGTGGGGTTACAATGAGCAGTTCTTC. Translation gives CASSDVGLAWGYNEQFF.

CDR3 residues: CASSLSPGYDGYTF. The CDR3 DNA follows: TGTGCCAGCAGTTTAAGCCCAGGATATGATGGCTACACCTTC. This rearrangement joins TRBV28 to TRBJ1-2; D is unresolved. V was pared by 2 bases and J by 6 bases, with 13 bases between. The CDR3 extends over 14 amino acids. The germline V gene encodes CDR1 MDHEN and CDR2 SYDVKM.